This T cell receptor (beta chain) was identified during a study of shared clonotypes between healthy human individuals. Unsorted PBMC samples were amplified in replicate PCRs containing about 0.3 ug DNA, roughly 33,000 T cell genomes. TCRdb's copy holds only in-frame clones and misses some; the assay was immunoSEQ multiplex PCR. In the table there are hundreds of thousands of clones, around 78% of which are singletons. The CDR3 is made up of 14 amino acids. Trimming left V 4 bases short and J 0 bases short, with 7 bases between. Germline CDR1 SGHDN, CDR2 FVKESK. The receptor comes from a woman aged 35 to 49 in good health. Some clones in this sample may be carry-over from other donors' samples. Sequencing was carried out using PBMCs. V is TRBV14 and J is TRBJ1-3; D is unresolved. The CDR3 protein is CASSPGFSGNTIYF. The CDR3 DNA is TGTGCCAGCAGCCCGGGATTCTCTGGAAACACCATATATTTT. Full variable domain (rest looked up from reference TRBV14 and TRBJ1-3): EAGVTQFPSHSVIEKGQTVTLRCDPISGHDNLYWYRRVMGKEIKFLLHFVKESKQDESGMPNNRFLAERTGGTYSTLKVQPAELEDSGVYFCASSPGFSGNTIYFGEGSWLTVV.